This T cell receptor beta chain is drawn from a study of blood T cell repertoires in COVID-19. Background on the study: Samples taken during acute and convalescent COVID-19 were collected in the United States, Italy and Spain. PBMCs, B-cell-depleted T cells, or T cells were the source of the cDNA or gDNA that made up the material.

A single count supports this clone. Trimming pared 7 bases from V and 4 bases from J, leaving 13 bases between. The germline CDR1 and CDR2 sequences are MNHEY and SVGAGI. This CDR3 spans 13 amino acids. In the authors' workflow: Reference gene primer amplification gave nucleated cell count estimates. Generated by immunoSEQ multiplex PCR, the TCRdb table keeps only in-frame clones and is missing some. Clonal size and the V and J genes are those of that table, whereas D and trimming came from the DNA. The table lists approximately 100,000 clones, roughly 84% of them singletons. Sequencing input: peripheral blood. This sequence joins TRBV6-5 and TRBJ1-1, with a possible D match to TRBD1 (6 bases). This clonotype originated in a man aged 55-75 years with acute or convalescent COVID-19. The CDR3 DNA reads as TGTGCCAGCACCAGGGGAGAGGGCACTGAAGCTTTCTTT. Protein sequence: CASTRGEGTEAFF.